This entry features one T cell receptor (beta chain) sequence. The antigen is unknown. Each of the donors was a healthy adult who was HIV-negative and had not had a recent acute infection or vaccination. The CDR3 has 13 residues. Germline V lookup: CDR1 SGHVS, CDR2 FQNEAQ. The V and J ends lost 3 bases and 2 bases respectively, with 8 bases between them. Sequencing used immunoSEQ multiplex PCR; TCRdb keeps in-frame clones, though not all of them. The sample contains 950,000 to 1,300,000 clones, about 75% of which appear only once. This record comes from a study of shared clonotypes between healthy human individuals. Notes on the study in general: Memory subsets generally showed lower estimated richness than naive subsets.

The specimen was memory CD4+ T cells sorted from blood. The subset here: CD45RA-negative fraction. The rearrangement links TRBV7-8 to TRBJ2-7; weak D call: TRBD1 (5 bases). The sequence was obtained from a man younger than 35 in good health. CDR3 DNA sequence: TGTGCCAGCAGCTTGCCAGGGCCCTACGAGCAGTACTTC. Protein product: CASSLPGPYEQYF.